This TCR beta chain is drawn from a study of blood T cells in healthy people across ages. The study, taken as a whole, reports: Age advanced and TCR beta diversity per million T cells fell, roughly linearly.

CDR1 is LGHDT, CDR2 YNNKEL, per germline (reference sequence). V lost 6 bases and J 5 bases, leaving 14 bases between the germline ends. The CDR3 has 13 amino acids. About this clonotype: Its antigen is not known.

Alongside a J-beta primer mix, a sample-barcoded 5' primer served in a second PCR lasting 7 to 11 cycles. Per-sample output comprised a minimum of 2.5 million paired-end reads containing CDR3. TCRdb processed the 5' RACE reads anew with MiXCR; each CDR3 protein has one entry. The sample holds approximately 600,000 distinct CDR3 sequences, roughly three fifths seen once. The sequence derives from a man aged 55 to 70 in good health. Material: blood. The genes are TRBV3-1 and TRBJ2-7, with D possibly being TRBD1 (6 bases). This CDR3 reads CASSRTVNHEQYF. DNA of the CDR3: TGTGCCAGCAGTCGGACAGTTAACCACGAGCAGTACTTC.